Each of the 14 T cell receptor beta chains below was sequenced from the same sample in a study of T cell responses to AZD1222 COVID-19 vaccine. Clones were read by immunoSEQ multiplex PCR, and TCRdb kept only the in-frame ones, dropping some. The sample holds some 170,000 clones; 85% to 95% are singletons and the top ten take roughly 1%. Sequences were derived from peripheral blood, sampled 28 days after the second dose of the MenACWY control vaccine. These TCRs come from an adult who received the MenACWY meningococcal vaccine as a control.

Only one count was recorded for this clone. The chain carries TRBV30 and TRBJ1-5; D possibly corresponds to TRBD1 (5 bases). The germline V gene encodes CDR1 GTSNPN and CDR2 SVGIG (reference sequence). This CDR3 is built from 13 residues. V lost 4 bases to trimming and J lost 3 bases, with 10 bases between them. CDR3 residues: CAWTSGDNQPQHF. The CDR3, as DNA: TGTGCCTGGACCTCGGGGGACAATCAGCCCCAGCATTTT.

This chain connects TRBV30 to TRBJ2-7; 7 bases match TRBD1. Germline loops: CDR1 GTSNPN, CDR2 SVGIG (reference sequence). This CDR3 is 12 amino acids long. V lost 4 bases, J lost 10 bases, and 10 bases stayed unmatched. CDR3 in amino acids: CAWKGASPSQYF. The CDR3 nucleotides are TGTGCCTGGAAGGGGGCGTCTCCGAGCCAGTACTTC.

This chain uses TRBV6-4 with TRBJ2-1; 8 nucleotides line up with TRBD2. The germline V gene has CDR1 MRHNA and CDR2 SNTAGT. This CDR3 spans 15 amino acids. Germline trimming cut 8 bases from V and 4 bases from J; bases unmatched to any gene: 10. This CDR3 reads CASSQGASGYNEQFF. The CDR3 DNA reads TGTGCCAGCTCTCAAGGGGCTAGCGGGTACAATGAGCAGTTCTTC.

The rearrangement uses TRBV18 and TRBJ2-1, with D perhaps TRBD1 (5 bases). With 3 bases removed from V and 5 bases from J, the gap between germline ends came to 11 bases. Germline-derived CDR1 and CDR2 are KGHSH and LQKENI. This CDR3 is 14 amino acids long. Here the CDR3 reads CASSPQGRDNEQFF. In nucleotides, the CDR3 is TGTGCCAGCTCACCTCAAGGCAGGGACAATGAGCAGTTCTTC.

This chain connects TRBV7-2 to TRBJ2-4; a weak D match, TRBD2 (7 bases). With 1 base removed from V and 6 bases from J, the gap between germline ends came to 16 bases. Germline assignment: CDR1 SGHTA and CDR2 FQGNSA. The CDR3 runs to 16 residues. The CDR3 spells CASSLEGRGAANIQYF. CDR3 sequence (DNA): TGTGCCAGCAGCTTAGAGGGACGGGGGGCGGCAAACATTCAGTACTTC.

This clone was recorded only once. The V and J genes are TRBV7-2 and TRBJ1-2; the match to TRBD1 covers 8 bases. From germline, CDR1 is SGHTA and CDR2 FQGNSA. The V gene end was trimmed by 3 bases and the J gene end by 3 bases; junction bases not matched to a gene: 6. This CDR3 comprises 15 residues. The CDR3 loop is CASSFIGQGDYGYTF. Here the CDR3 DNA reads TGTGCCAGCAGCTTTATAGGACAGGGAGACTATGGCTACACCTTC.

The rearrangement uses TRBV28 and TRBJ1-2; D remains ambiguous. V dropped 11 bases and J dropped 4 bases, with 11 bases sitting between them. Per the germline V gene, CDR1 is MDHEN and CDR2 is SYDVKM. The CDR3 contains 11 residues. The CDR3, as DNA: TGTGCCGCACTACGTCCCTATGGCTACACCTTC. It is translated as CAALRPYGYTF.

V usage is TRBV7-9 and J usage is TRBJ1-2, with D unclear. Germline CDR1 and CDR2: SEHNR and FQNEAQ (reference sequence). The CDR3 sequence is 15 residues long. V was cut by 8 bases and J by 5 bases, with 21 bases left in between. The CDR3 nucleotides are TGTGCCAGCGTCCAGGCTTCGGGGTTCGAATATGGCTACACCTTC. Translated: CASVQASGFEYGYTF. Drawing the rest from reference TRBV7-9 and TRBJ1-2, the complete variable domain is DTGVSQNPRHKITKRGQNVTFRCDPISEHNRLYWYRQTLGQGPEFLTYFQNEAQLEKSRLLSDRFSAERPKGSFSTLEIQRTEQGDSAMYLCASVQASGFEYGYTFGSGTRLTVV.

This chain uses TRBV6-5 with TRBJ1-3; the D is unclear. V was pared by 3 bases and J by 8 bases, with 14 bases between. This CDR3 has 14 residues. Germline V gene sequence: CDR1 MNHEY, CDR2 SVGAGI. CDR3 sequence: CASSYRGNTHTIYF. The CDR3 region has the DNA TGTGCCAGCAGTTATCGGGGAAATACTCACACCATATATTTT.

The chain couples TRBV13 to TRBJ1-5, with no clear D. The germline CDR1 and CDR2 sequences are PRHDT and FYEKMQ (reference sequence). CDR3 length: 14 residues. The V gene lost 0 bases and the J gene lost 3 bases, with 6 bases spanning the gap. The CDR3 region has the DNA TGTGCCAGCAGCTTAGGGCAGTTCAATCAGCCCCAGCATTTT. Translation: CASSLGQFNQPQHF.

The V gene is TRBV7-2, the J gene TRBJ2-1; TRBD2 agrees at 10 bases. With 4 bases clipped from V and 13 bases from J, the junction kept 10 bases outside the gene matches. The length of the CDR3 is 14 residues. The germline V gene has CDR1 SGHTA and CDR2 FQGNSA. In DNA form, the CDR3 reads TGTGCCAGCAGCTCCGGAGCGGGGGGGCCTGCTCAGTTCTTC. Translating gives CASSSGAGGPAQFF.

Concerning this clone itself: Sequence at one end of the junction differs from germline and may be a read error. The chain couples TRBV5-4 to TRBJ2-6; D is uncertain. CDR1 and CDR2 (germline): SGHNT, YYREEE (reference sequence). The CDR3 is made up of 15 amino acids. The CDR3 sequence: CASSDMRAGANVLTF. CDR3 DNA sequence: TGTGCCAGCAGCGACATGAGAGCTGGCGCCAACGTCCTGACTTTC.

This chain's CDR3 is CASSSQAGGSTDTQYF. In DNA, the CDR3 is TGTGCCAGCAGTTCTCAAGCGGGGGGAAGCACAGATACGCAGTATTTT. The chain links TRBV7-6 to TRBJ2-3; 9 bases map to TRBD2. J lost 0 bases, V lost 6 bases, and 7 bases had no gene match. The CDR3 is made up of 16 amino acids. The germline CDR1 and CDR2 sequences are SGHVS and FNYEAQ.

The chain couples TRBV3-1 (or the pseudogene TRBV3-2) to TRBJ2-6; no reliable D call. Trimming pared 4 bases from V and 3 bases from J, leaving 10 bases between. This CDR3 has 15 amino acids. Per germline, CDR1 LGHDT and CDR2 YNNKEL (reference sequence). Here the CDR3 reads CASSRARVGANVLTF. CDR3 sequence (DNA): TGTGCCAGCAGCCGCGCCCGAGTTGGGGCCAACGTCCTGACTTTC.